Below, one T cell receptor (beta chain) is given with its context. This record comes from a study of shared clonotypes between healthy human individuals. The repertoire was sequenced with immunoSEQ multiplex PCR; TCRdb's copy has only in-frame clones and lacks some. The repertoire holds some 2,100,000 clones, with approximately 95% as singletons. V was cut by 4 bases and J by 5 bases, with 12 bases left in between. The CDR3 has 14 residues. Germline V gene sequence: CDR1 ENHRY, CDR2 SYGVKD. This chain links TRBV10-3 with TRBJ2-1; the D gene is possibly TRBD2 (5 bases). Specimen: naive CD4+ T cells sorted from blood. The subset: CD45RA+ positively selected. This clonotype originated in a young man in good health. DNA for the CDR3: TGTGCCATCAGTGGAGGGCCGTCCGACAATGAGCAGTTCTTC. Protein product: CAISGGPSDNEQFF.